This T cell receptor (beta chain) was sequenced for a study of shared clonotypes between healthy human individuals. Study-level background: Each donor contributed plates that comprised three CD4 naive, three CD4 memory, two CD8 naive and one CD8 memory.

Method: immunoSEQ multiplex PCR; TCRdb's copy keeps in-frame clones and lacks some. The repertoire holds about 2.4 million clones, with more than 85% as singletons. Study-level findings and limits: It was anticipated that sequencing depth would influence how many clonotypes donors shared.

Comment on this clone: Its antigen is not known. Other DNA sequences from this sample encode an identical CDR3 as well.

This TCR was sampled from a man between 18 and 29 years old in good health. Some clones in this sample may be carry-over from other donors' samples. The sequencing sample was made of naive CD4+ T cells from PBMCs. Subset: CD45RA+ positively selected.

The CDR3 DNA sequence: TGTGCCAGCAACAGGCTCTCCTACGAGCAGTACTTC. Encoded protein: CASNRLSYEQYF. J is TRBJ2-7 and V is TRBV28; a weak D match, TRBD1 (5 bases). The germline V gene encodes CDR1 MDHEN and CDR2 SYDVKM. V lost 7 bases and J 0 bases, leaving 7 bases between the germline ends. The CDR3 is 12 residues long.